This TCR beta chain was observed in a study of cytomegalovirus exposure and HLA in healthy donors. General observations from the study: Another analysis was done later, and it associated approximately 17,000 TCR beta sequences with HLA alleles at 0.05 false discovery rate.

On this clone itself: Its antigen is undetermined.

The primer mix had 60 Vbeta and 13 Jbeta primers. The method was immunoSEQ multiplex PCR; TCRdb's version includes in-frame clones alone and lacks a portion of them. The sample lists over 100,000 clones; about three fifths were seen once. This sequence was found in a middle-aged man in good health and CMV-seropositive. The specimen was PBMCs.

The CDR3: CASSLRREGEQFF. As DNA, the CDR3 is TGTGCCAGCAGCTTACGGCGGGAGGGGGAGCAGTTCTTC. The rearrangement uses TRBV7-3 and TRBJ2-1, with 9 nucleotides matching TRBD2. Germline assignment: CDR1 SGHTA and CDR2 FQGTGA. This CDR3 is built from 13 residues. After removal of 2 bases from V and 10 bases from J, the junction contained 3 bases not matched to a gene.